This T cell receptor beta chain originates from a study of technical replicates of blood from several donors. Data came from immunoSEQ multiplex PCR; TCRdb stores just in-frame clones and leaves some out. The sample carries around 83,000 clones, 94% recorded once. The V end was cut by 7 bases, the J end by 0 bases, with 9 bases between. The CDR3 is 13 residues long. The germline V gene has CDR1 MNHEY and CDR2 SVGAGI. The receptor comes from a human donor in good health. The chain employs TRBV6-5 and TRBJ1-1; D gene unclear. The specimen sequenced was T cells isolated from PBMCs. The CDR3 coding sequence is TGTGCCAGCAAACCCGGTATGAACACTGAAGCTTTCTTT. This gives the protein CASKPGMNTEAFF.